This TCR beta chain was captured by sequencing in a study of cytomegalovirus exposure and HLA in healthy donors. In the PCR, 60 Vbeta and 13 Jbeta primers were used. The repertoire was sequenced with immunoSEQ multiplex PCR; TCRdb's copy has only in-frame clones and lacks some. The table shows 190,000 or so clones, with 82% occurring only once. Germline V gene lookup returns CDR1 SGDLS and CDR2 YYNGEE. V was pared by 0 bases and J by 3 bases, with 14 bases between. There are 16 residues in the CDR3. Study-level findings and limits: It was approximately 160 TCR beta chains that were listed as cytomegalovirus-associated.

Turning to this clone: Its target is unknown.

Sequencing was carried out using PBMCs. This sequence originates from a boy between 2 and 10 years old in good health and CMV-seronegative. The chain couples TRBV9 to TRBJ2-3; D is possibly TRBD2 (6 bases). CDR3 loop: CASSVAGDRGTDTQYF. CDR3 DNA sequence: TGTGCCAGCAGCGTAGCGGGGGATCGAGGTACAGATACGCAGTATTTT. Full variable domain (remainder filled in from reference TRBV9 and TRBJ2-3): DSGVTQTPKHLITATGQRVTLRCSPRSGDLSVYWYQQSLDQGLQFLIQYYNGEERAKGNILERFSAQQFPDLHSELNLSSLELGDSALYFCASSVAGDRGTDTQYFGPGTRLTVL.